The rows below give T cell receptor beta chains drawn from one sample of a study of blood T cell repertoires in COVID-19. This table comes from immunoSEQ multiplex PCR, and its TCRdb copy is limited to in-frame clones, with some not included. The data show 250,000 or so clones, 83% seen once. The sequenced material came from PBMCs or T cells enriched from blood (not recorded which). These receptors originate from a middle-aged woman who had been exposed to COVID-19. Both conserved end residues are part of each CDR3. Fields, in order: clone size, J gene, D gene, V gene, CDR3 protein, CDR3 DNA. The D gene is left open where the match is weak. Expanded clones are given a class, and other clones once, few, many or no size at all.

abundance: .
j_gene: TRBJ2-5
d_gene: .
v_gene: TRBV4-1
CDR3aa: CASSQVTRQETQYF
CDR3nt: TGCGCCAGCAGCCAAGTAACGAGGCAAGAGACCCAGTACTTC

abundance: .
j_gene: TRBJ2-7
d_gene: TRBD1
v_gene: TRBV28
CDR3aa: CASSAPGQGSYEQYF
CDR3nt: TGTGCCAGCAGTGCACCGGGACAGGGGTCCTACGAGCAGTACTTC

abundance: .
j_gene: TRBJ1-2
d_gene: .
v_gene: TRBV6-5
CDR3aa: CASSYGGYGYTF
CDR3nt: TGTGCCAGCAGTTACGGAGGCTATGGCTACACCTTC

abundance: .
j_gene: TRBJ1-1
d_gene: .
v_gene: TRBV6-5
CDR3aa: CASGRGQNTEAFF
CDR3nt: TGTGCCAGCGGGCGGGGCCAAAACACTGAAGCTTTCTTT

abundance: .
j_gene: TRBJ1-2
d_gene: TRBD1
v_gene: TRBV28
CDR3aa: CASSLLEAGGSGYTF
CDR3nt: TGTGCCAGCAGTCTGCTCGAGGCAGGGGGGTCCGGCTACACCTTC

abundance: .
j_gene: TRBJ1-1
d_gene: .
v_gene: TRBV7-3
CDR3aa: CASSSLDRVTNTEAFF
CDR3nt: TGTGCCAGCAGCTCCCTGGACAGAGTAACCAACACTGAAGCTTTCTTT

abundance: .
j_gene: TRBJ1-5
d_gene: TRBD1
v_gene: TRBV19
CDR3aa: CASSIPVDRGRQPQHF
CDR3nt: TGTGCCAGTAGTATACCCGTGGACAGGGGGCGGCAGCCCCAGCATTTT

abundance: few
j_gene: TRBJ2-7
d_gene: .
v_gene: TRBV7-8
CDR3aa: CASSPPSRSVDEQYF
CDR3nt: TGTGCCAGCAGCCCCCCCTCGAGATCCGTCGACGAGCAGTACTTC

abundance: .
j_gene: TRBJ2-5
d_gene: TRBD1
v_gene: TRBV18
CDR3aa: CASSPLWTGSETQYF
CDR3nt: TGTGCCAGCTCACCCTTATGGACAGGGTCAGAGACCCAGTACTTC

abundance: .
j_gene: TRBJ2-2
d_gene: .
v_gene: TRBV29-1
CDR3aa: CSVEGQGNTGELFF
CDR3nt: TGCAGCGTCGAAGGGCAGGGAAACACCGGGGAGCTGTTTTTT

abundance: .
j_gene: TRBJ2-7
d_gene: TRBD2
v_gene: TRBV4-1
CDR3aa: CASSPDQRGGSYEQYF
CDR3nt: TGCGCCAGCAGCCCAGACCAGCGGGGGGGCTCCTACGAGCAGTACTTC

abundance: once
j_gene: TRBJ2-2
d_gene: .
v_gene: TRBV13
CDR3aa: CASSSNTGPGELFF
CDR3nt: TGTGCCAGCAGCTCCAATACAGGGCCCGGGGAGCTGTTTTTT

abundance: few
j_gene: TRBJ1-2
d_gene: TRBD1
v_gene: TRBV19
CDR3aa: CASSQLQGARGYTF
CDR3nt: TGTGCCAGTAGCCAACTCCAGGGGGCTCGTGGCTACACCTTC

abundance: .
j_gene: TRBJ1-2
d_gene: TRBD1
v_gene: TRBV7-2
CDR3aa: CASSQGGFGGYTF
CDR3nt: TGTGCCAGCAGCCAGGGGGGATTCGGGGGCTACACCTTC

abundance: .
j_gene: TRBJ2-1
d_gene: .
v_gene: TRBV6-5
CDR3aa: CASSSPVEQFF
CDR3nt: TGTGCCAGCAGTTCCCCGGTTGAGCAGTTCTTC

abundance: .
j_gene: TRBJ2-3
d_gene: TRBD2
v_gene: TRBV2
CDR3aa: CATRERGGTDTQYF
CDR3nt: TGTGCCACTCGGGAGCGGGGGGGCACAGATACGCAGTATTTT

abundance: .
j_gene: TRBJ1-2
d_gene: TRBD1
v_gene: TRBV7-3
CDR3aa: CASSLFARGQANYGYTF
CDR3nt: TGTGCCAGCAGCTTATTCGCGAGGGGGCAGGCTAACTATGGCTACACCTTC

abundance: many
j_gene: TRBJ2-1
d_gene: .
v_gene: TRBV4-1
CDR3aa: CASSPWQGRDNEQFF
CDR3nt: TGCGCCAGCAGCCCTTGGCAGGGTAGGGACAATGAGCAGTTCTTC

abundance: .
j_gene: TRBJ1-4
d_gene: TRBD1
v_gene: TRBV19
CDR3aa: CASSKGQGREKLFF
CDR3nt: TGTGCCAGTAGTAAGGGACAGGGGCGGGAAAAACTGTTTTTT

abundance: .
j_gene: TRBJ1-6
d_gene: TRBD1
v_gene: TRBV5-1
CDR3aa: CASSLSLQGESPLHF
CDR3nt: TGCGCCAGCAGCTTGAGTCTACAGGGGGAGTCACCCCTCCACTTT

abundance: few
j_gene: TRBJ2-2
d_gene: .
v_gene: TRBV4-1
CDR3aa: CASSQGVLQRKVAGELFF
CDR3nt: TGCGCCAGCAGCCAAGGAGTTTTGCAGCGTAAGGTGGCCGGGGAGCTGTTTTTT

abundance: .
j_gene: TRBJ1-2
d_gene: .
v_gene: TRBV14
CDR3aa: CASSRTANYGYTF
CDR3nt: TGTGCCAGCAGCCGGACAGCTAACTATGGCTACACCTTC

abundance: .
j_gene: TRBJ1-2
d_gene: .
v_gene: TRBV2
CDR3aa: CASSDAVTYYGYTF
CDR3nt: TGTGCCAGCAGTGACGCGGTTACGTACTATGGCTACACCTTC

abundance: once
j_gene: TRBJ1-2
d_gene: .
v_gene: TRBV2
CDR3aa: CASRQTLGANGYTF
CDR3nt: TGTGCCAGCAGGCAAACCTTGGGGGCCAATGGCTACACCTTC

abundance: .
j_gene: TRBJ1-1
d_gene: TRBD1
v_gene: TRBV5-1
CDR3aa: CASSLNGKGAMGTEAFF
CDR3nt: TGCGCCAGCAGCTTGAACGGTAAGGGGGCGATGGGCACTGAAGCTTTCTTT

abundance: .
j_gene: TRBJ2-7
d_gene: TRBD2
v_gene: TRBV5-6
CDR3aa: CASSLGAGAAQYEQYF
CDR3nt: TGTGCCAGCAGCTTAGGAGCGGGGGCAGCACAGTACGAGCAGTACTTC

abundance: .
j_gene: TRBJ1-2
d_gene: .
v_gene: TRBV27
CDR3aa: CASSERASFYGYTF
CDR3nt: TGTGCCAGCAGTGAGCGGGCATCGTTCTATGGCTACACCTTC

abundance: once
j_gene: TRBJ1-4
d_gene: .
v_gene: TRBV2
CDR3aa: CASRPGTTNEKLFF
CDR3nt: TGTGCCAGCAGACCCGGGACAACTAATGAAAAACTGTTTTTT

abundance: .
j_gene: TRBJ1-3
d_gene: .
v_gene: TRBV19
CDR3aa: CASSPRQFDSGNTIYF
CDR3nt: TGTGCCAGTAGTCCCCGACAGTTTGACTCTGGAAACACCATATATTTT

abundance: .
j_gene: TRBJ2-7
d_gene: .
v_gene: TRBV6-5
CDR3aa: CASSYTGAYEQYF
CDR3nt: TGTGCCAGCAGTTACACGGGGGCCTACGAGCAGTACTTC

abundance: .
j_gene: TRBJ2-1
d_gene: TRBD2
v_gene: TRBV9
CDR3aa: CASSVSGGSYNEQFF
CDR3nt: TGTGCCAGCAGCGTAAGCGGGGGGTCCTACAATGAGCAGTTCTTC

abundance: .
j_gene: TRBJ1-1
d_gene: .
v_gene: TRBV7-2
CDR3aa: CASSSSMNTEAFF
CDR3nt: TGTGCCAGCAGCTCGAGTATGAACACTGAAGCTTTCTTT